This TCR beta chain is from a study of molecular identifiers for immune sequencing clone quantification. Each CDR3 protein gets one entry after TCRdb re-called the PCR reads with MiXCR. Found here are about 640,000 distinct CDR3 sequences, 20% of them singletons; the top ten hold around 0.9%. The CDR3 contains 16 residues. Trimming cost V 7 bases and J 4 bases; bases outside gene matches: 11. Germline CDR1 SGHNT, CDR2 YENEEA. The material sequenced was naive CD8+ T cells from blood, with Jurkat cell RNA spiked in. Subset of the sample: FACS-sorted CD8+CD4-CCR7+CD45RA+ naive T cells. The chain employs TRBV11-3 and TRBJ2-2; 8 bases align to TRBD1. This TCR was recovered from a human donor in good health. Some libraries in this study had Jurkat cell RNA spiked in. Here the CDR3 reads CASTDTHRGVTGELFF. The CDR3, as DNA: TGTGCCAGCACCGACACCCACAGGGGGGTCACCGGGGAGCTGTTTTTT.